This T cell receptor beta chain was retrieved from a study of blood T cell repertoires in COVID-19 (dated by TCRdb to between 2020 and 2021). About the study as a whole: Samples from collaborators originated in the United States, Italy and Spain and spanned both the acute and convalescent phases of COVID-19. Where available, HLA class I and class II types were taken from metadata supplied by the sample provider and were not determined by assay-based typing. Nearly every sample came with metadata listing a de-identified subject ID, COVID-19 status, age in years and sex. Samples came from the ongoing ImmuneRACE study (first 160 participants) plus 1,254 subjects from 6 global collaborators. The repertoires were made available in a free public database intended to serve as a resource for research on the immune response to SARS-CoV-2. The material from the prospective study consisted of cDNA or gDNA derived from T cells, B-cell-depleted T cells, or PBMCs. The dataset comprised deeply sampled blood TCRbeta repertoires from subjects exposed to, actively infected with, or recovered from COVID-19.

CDR1 and CDR2 (SGHNT, YYREEE) derive from the germline V gene (reference sequence). V trim: 3 bases; J trim: 2 bases; unmatched bases: 5. The CDR3 measures 17 amino acids from cysteine to phenylalanine. Of all the DNA, just the CDR3 is kept, 51 bases in frame from base 1. Collaborating institutions collected whole blood in K2EDTA tubes following their own protocols. For TCRbeta analysis, collaborators shipped samples as frozen whole blood, isolated PBMCs, or DNA extracted from either of those sample types. What the authors observed across the whole study: How much clinical and demographic metadata was included differed by source and by participant, and the metadata was provided uncurated.

With regard to this clone: Its antigen remains undetermined. Base qualities are not recorded, but no much larger clone differs from it by a single base.

TCRbeta CDR3 regions were amplified from genomic DNA using the immunoSEQ Assay, a bias-controlled multiplex PCR. In the authors' own workflow: Within the assay, amplification of reference gene primers was used to estimate how many nucleated cells each sample contained. To quantify the absolute abundance of each unique TCRbeta CDR3 rearrangement, sequence reads were collapsed and filtered. For each sample, productive Simpson clonality was calculated as the square root of Simpson's diversity index across productive rearrangements. TCRdb obtained this table from immuneACCESS and retained in-frame rearrangements with V and J assigned. These tables miss some clones; where compared with another copy, unresolved V genes account for less than half of the shortfall, and the remainder is unexplained. Clone size and the V and J calls come from that table; the DNA yielded D and trimming. This sample gives around 120,000 clones in total; over 80% of them show up just once. The ten largest account for 8% to 10% of the sample.

The chain is assembled from TRBV5-4 and TRBJ2-3; the central 14 bases match TRBD2. Sequences were obtained from peripheral blood. The source of this sequence is a man aged 35-49 years with active or convalescent COVID-19. The nucleotide sequence reads TGTGCCAGCAGCTCCGGACTAGCGGGGGGATTCACAGATACGCAGTATTTT. Its translation reads: CASSSGLAGGFTDTQYF.